The TCR beta chain described here comes from a study of cytomegalovirus exposure and HLA in healthy donors. With regard to this clone: Antigen: not known.

The primer mix had 60 Vbeta and 13 Jbeta primers. Clones were read by immunoSEQ multiplex PCR, and TCRdb kept only the in-frame ones, dropping some. The sample has 200,000 or so clones. The CDR3 is 17 residues long. After removal of 3 bases from V and 4 bases from J, the junction contained 7 bases not matched to a gene. Germline CDR1 is PRHDT and CDR2 is FYEKMQ (reference sequence). Study outcomes and limitations: The likely origin of a cluster of highly shared sequence variants was a sequencing artifact. Clonal expansion, a later analysis showed, was greater in HLA-associated TCR beta chains than in equally common others. TCR beta chain V- and J-gene trimming was linked, in a later analysis, to a missense variant in DCLRE1C. The study labeled more than 150 TCR beta chains cytomegalovirus-associated.

Sequenced sample: PBMCs. This chain uses TRBV13 with TRBJ2-1; 12 nucleotides align to TRBD2. The receptor comes from a girl aged 2 to 9 in good health and CMV-seropositive. CDR3 protein: CASSLGTSGRIYNEQFF. The CDR3 DNA sequence: TGTGCCAGCAGCTTGGGTACTAGCGGGAGGATATACAATGAGCAGTTCTTC.